The 29 T cell receptor beta chains presented below share a single source sample, sequenced in a study of blood T cell repertoires in COVID-19 (dated by TCRdb to 2019 to 2021). Receptor amplification or capture employed the immunoSEQ multiplex PCR assay. TCRdb took over this immuneACCESS table, retaining in-frame rearrangements with V and J assigned. Such tables are incomplete; in checked studies, under half of the missing clones stem from an unresolved V gene, and the remainder is unexplained. In all, the sample holds around 250,000 clones, and around 83% of those were seen once. The ten largest account for approximately 5.3% of the sample. The sample taken for sequencing was peripheral blood. These receptors all come from a man older than 75 with acute or convalescent COVID-19.

This chain uses TRBV2 with TRBJ1-5; D unclear. V dropped 3 bases and J dropped 9 bases, with 12 bases sitting between them. Per germline, CDR1 SNHLY and CDR2 FYNNEI. The CDR3 is 13 residues long. CDR3: CASSDSGPLPQHF. The CDR3 DNA reads as TGTGCCAGCAGTGATAGTGGGCCCCTGCCCCAGCATTTT.

The rearrangement links TRBV30 to TRBJ1-3; tentatively, D is TRBD1 (6 bases). Per the germline V gene, CDR1 is GTSNPN and CDR2 is SVGIG (reference sequence). V was shortened by 5 bases and J by 1 base, with 18 bases between the two germline ends. The CDR3 length is 16 residues. The DNA for the CDR3 is TGTGCCTGGCGCCGGGACACCGGACTTTCTGGAAACACCATATATTTT. It specifies CAWRRDTGLSGNTIYF.

The chain has TRBV28 and TRBJ2-1, with 9 bases that match TRBD2. The junction had 10 bases not matched to a gene; V was cut back by 11 bases and J by 2 bases. The CDR3 spans 15 residues. The V gene's germline CDR1 is MDHEN and CDR2 SYDVKM. The CDR3 spells CAFQRAGGPYNEQFF. The CDR3 coding sequence is TGTGCCTTTCAAAGGGCGGGAGGGCCCTACAATGAGCAGTTCTTC.

This sequence joins TRBV27 and TRBJ2-3; D perhaps matches TRBD2 (6 bases). The CDR3 is 14 residues long. CDR1 MNHEY and CDR2 SMNVEV come from the germline V gene (reference sequence). With 2 bases removed from V and 4 bases from J, the gap between germline ends came to 10 bases. CDR3 DNA: TGTGCCAGCAGTTTAGGGCGGGGTGCAGATACGCAGTATTTT. This gives the protein CASSLGRGADTQYF.

This clone showed up just once. J is TRBJ2-5 and V is TRBV4-2; a weak D match, TRBD1 (7 bases). CDR1 and CDR2 from the germline V gene are LGHNA and YNFKEQ. Trimming took off 0 bases at V and 5 bases at J, with 10 bases between the two ends. The CDR3 is made up of 14 amino acids. The CDR3 sequence is CASSQETGRETQYF. DNA of the CDR3: TGTGCCAGCAGCCAAGAGACAGGGAGGGAGACCCAGTACTTC.

This chain uses TRBV5-6 with TRBJ2-7; a possible D gene is TRBD2 (6 bases). V was cut by 0 bases and J by 4 bases, with 8 bases left in between. This CDR3 contains 13 residues. Per germline, CDR1 SGHDT and CDR2 YYEEEE. The CDR3 region is CASSLGGTYEQYF. Here the CDR3 DNA reads TGTGCCAGCAGCTTGGGCGGGACGTACGAGCAGTACTTC.

V is TRBV19 and J is TRBJ2-1; 7 bases fit TRBD2. The CDR3 is 21 amino acids. V was pared by 7 bases and J by 0 bases, with 24 bases of the junction left unmatched. Germline CDR1 and CDR2: LNHDA and SQIVND (reference sequence). CDR3 in DNA: TGTGCCAGTATAGCTACCCCTTGGGCTAGCGGTGGTGGGCGCTCCTACAATGAGCAGTTCTTC. Protein sequence: CASIATPWASGGGRSYNEQFF.

The chain recombines TRBV5-1 with TRBJ2-7, with a weak D call TRBD2 (6 bases). V was pared by 0 bases and J by 3 bases, with 13 bases between. The CDR3 has 15 residues. The germline V gene has CDR1 SGHRS and CDR2 YFSETQ. The DNA for the CDR3 is TGCGCCAGCAGCTTGGGTGTTAGCGGTGTCTACGAGCAGTACTTC. Translating it yields CASSLGVSGVYEQYF.

V and J are TRBV2 and TRBJ2-4; 12 bases map to TRBD2. Germline CDR1 reads SNHLY; CDR2 reads FYNNEI. The CDR3 spans 18 residues. The V segment lost 6 bases and the J segment 2 bases; nucleotides outside the gene matches: 11. CDR3 loop: CASSRTSGTRRSKNIQYF. The DNA of the CDR3 is TGTGCCAGCAGCAGGACTAGCGGGACCCGCCGGTCCAAAAACATTCAGTACTTC.

Points on this clone: At one end the junction does not follow the germline gene, possibly because of a read error. The rearrangement links TRBV30 to TRBJ1-1, with a possible D match to TRBD1 (5 bases). The CDR3 covers 12 residues. From germline, CDR1 is GTSNPN and CDR2 SVGIG (reference sequence). DNA for the CDR3: TGTGCCTGGAAAGTCTCCCCGGCAGGGTGGCTCTTT. Translation gives CAWKVSPAGWLF.

This clone was observed at least ten times. The V call is TRBV7-9, the J call TRBJ2-1; TRBD2 aligns across 13 bases. The CDR3 consists of 18 residues. Looked up from germline, CDR1 is SEHNR and CDR2 is FQNEAQ (reference sequence). The J segment lost 4 bases and the V segment lost 6 bases, leaving 12 bases of the junction unmatched. CDR3: CASRPLLAGGLRYNEQFF. DNA of the CDR3: TGTGCCAGCAGACCCCTACTAGCGGGGGGGCTAAGGTACAATGAGCAGTTCTTC.

The rearrangement links TRBV6-6 to TRBJ1-1, with D possibly TRBD1 on 6 matching bases. V was shortened by 10 bases and J by 6 bases, with 18 bases between the two germline ends. From germline, CDR1 is MNHNY and CDR2 SVGAGI (reference sequence). The CDR3 sequence is 13 residues long. The CDR3 spells CATTDSDVAEAFF. DNA of the CDR3: TGTGCCACCACGGACAGCGACGTTGCTGAAGCTTTCTTT.

The chain has TRBV7-3 and TRBJ2-2; the D gene is possibly TRBD2 (5 bases). CDR3 length: 14 residues. Trimming took 5 bases from V and 1 from J, leaving 8 bases between them. The germline CDR1 and CDR2 sequences are SGHTA and FQGTGA. CDR3 region: CASSLSGNTGELFF. DNA of the CDR3: TGTGCCAGCAGCCTAAGCGGGAACACCGGGGAGCTGTTTTTT.

In this sample, this clone turned up a few times. The chain is built from TRBV19 and TRBJ1-5; weak D call: TRBD1 (6 bases). This CDR3 comprises 19 residues. The ends were cut back, 3 bases at V and 6 bases at J, with 27 bases in the middle. The V gene's germline CDR1 is LNHDA and CDR2 SQIVND (reference sequence). The CDR3 bases are TGTGCCAGTAGTATGCGTCTTTGGCAGGGGAGTTACTTGCCTCAGCCCCAGCATTTT. Translating it yields CASSMRLWQGSYLPQPQHF. Full variable domain (outside the CDR3, taken from reference TRBV19 and TRBJ1-5): DGGITQSPKYLFRKEGQNVTLSCEQNLNHDAMYWYRQDPGQGLRLIYYSQIVNDFQKGDIAEGYSVSREKKESFPLTVTSAQKNPTAFYLCASSMRLWQGSYLPQPQHFGDGTRLSIL.

The rearrangement uses TRBV28 and TRBJ1-1, with 9 bases identical to TRBD1. The junction had 7 bases not matched to a gene; V was cut back by 4 bases and J by 4 bases. From germline, CDR1 is MDHEN and CDR2 SYDVKM. The CDR3 totals 15 residues. Written as DNA, the CDR3 is TGTGCCAGCAGTTCGGGACAGGGACTAACCACTGAAGCTTTCTTT. Its translation is CASSSGQGLTTEAFF.

The chain uses TRBV28 and TRBJ2-7; D assignment may be TRBD1 or TRBD2 (9 bases each). Germline lookup yields CDR1 MDHEN and CDR2 SYDVKM. The length of the CDR3 is 20 residues. The ends were cut back, 8 bases at V and 2 bases at J, with 34 bases in the middle. This CDR3 is CASRYRGQGVAGAPPYEQYF. The DNA for the CDR3 is TGTGCCAGCCGCTACAGGGGGCAGGGAGTAGCGGGAGCTCCTCCCTACGAGCAGTACTTC.

This chain uses TRBV2 with TRBJ1-1; 7 nucleotides agree with TRBD1. The germline gives CDR1 SNHLY, CDR2 FYNNEI. The J segment lost 5 bases and the V segment lost 7 bases, leaving 16 bases of the junction unmatched. The CDR3 contains 16 residues. This CDR3 reads CASTFRGAGSGTEAFF. For the CDR3, the DNA is TGTGCCAGCACTTTCAGGGGGGCAGGGTCAGGGACTGAAGCTTTCTTT.

The gene calls are TRBV14 and TRBJ2-3; 11 nucleotides agree with TRBD2. CDR3 length: 16 residues. The V gene end was trimmed by 4 bases and the J gene end by 0 bases; junction bases not matched to a gene: 3. CDR1 and CDR2 from the germline V gene are SGHDN and FVKESK. The CDR3 sequence: CASSLIAGGSTDTQYF. The CDR3 bases are TGTGCCAGCAGCCTCATAGCGGGGGGGAGCACAGATACGCAGTATTTT.

The V gene is TRBV7-9, the J gene TRBJ1-1, with TRBD1 matching 8 bases. The CDR3 is 12 amino acids. Trimming took 8 bases from V and 7 from J; bases not matched to a gene: 6. Per germline, CDR1 SEHNR and CDR2 FQNEAQ (reference sequence). CDR3 DNA sequence: TGTGCCAGCCGGACAGGGACACTTGAAGCTTTCTTT. Translating it yields CASRTGTLEAFF.

V is TRBV20-1 and J is TRBJ1-1; D unclear. Germline V gene sequence: CDR1 DFQATT, CDR2 SNEGSKA (reference sequence). This CDR3 region has 15 residues. V was trimmed by 3 bases and J by 1 base, leaving 15 bases between them. The CDR3 reads CSASGPGKGNTEAFF. The CDR3 DNA sequence: TGCAGTGCTAGTGGTCCGGGGAAGGGGAACACTGAAGCTTTCTTT.

This sequence joins TRBV6-1 and TRBJ1-1; weak D call: TRBD1 (5 bases). CDR1 is MNHNS, CDR2 SASEGT, per germline. This CDR3 is built from 11 residues. The V end lost 2 bases, the J end lost 12 bases, and 10 bases lay between the germline ends. CDR3: CASSEKRGPFF. For the CDR3, the DNA is TGTGCCAGCAGTGAAAAGCGGGGACCTTTCTTT.

The chain couples TRBV28 to TRBJ1-3; TRBD1 might be the D (5 bases). Trimming stripped 2 bases from V and 4 bases from J, with 18 bases between. This CDR3 comprises 17 residues. The V gene's germline CDR1 is MDHEN and CDR2 SYDVKM. CDR3 in DNA: TGTGCCAGCAGTTTACCCCCGCGAAGGGGAGGGGGAAACACCATATATTTT. It translates to CASSLPPRRGGGNTIYF.

The chain is built from TRBV20-1 and TRBJ2-1; TRBD2 is a possible D gene (6 bases). Deletions cut 3 bases from V and 0 bases from J, with 9 bases between. The CDR3 is made up of 14 amino acids. Germline CDR1 reads DFQATT; CDR2 reads SNEGSKA (reference sequence). CDR3 DNA: TGCAGTGCTAGTCTGGGGGGCTCCTACAATGAGCAGTTCTTC. This codes for CSASLGGSYNEQFF.

The chain recombines TRBV29-1 with TRBJ1-1, with TRBD1 as a possible D gene (5 bases). CDR1 is SQVTM and CDR2 is ANQGSEA in the germline V gene. Trimming left V 6 bases short and J 8 bases short, with 10 bases between. The CDR3 length is 10 residues. CDR3 coding DNA: TGCAGCGTCAGACAGAAGGAAGCTTTCTTT. The encoded protein is CSVRQKEAFF.

The V call is TRBV3-1 (or the pseudogene TRBV3-2), the J call TRBJ1-2; 9 nucleotides match TRBD1. Germline-derived CDR1 and CDR2 are LGHDT and YNNKEL (reference sequence). V was pared by 5 bases and J by 4 bases, with 8 bases of the junction left unmatched. The CDR3 has 15 residues. The CDR3 reads CASSSTGGNIYGYTF. The CDR3 region has the DNA TGTGCCAGCAGCTCGACAGGGGGGAATATCTATGGCTACACCTTC.

The chain couples TRBV4-2 to TRBJ2-2; 9 positions match TRBD2. The CDR3 is 18 amino acids. CDR1 is LGHNA, CDR2 YNFKEQ, per germline. Losses at the gene ends were 0 bases for V and 6 bases for J; bases not matched to a gene: 11. DNA of the CDR3: TGTGCCAGCAGCCAAGATAGGTCGACTAGCGGAGGTCCCGGGGAGCTGTTTTTT. Its protein is CASSQDRSTSGGPGELFF.

The V gene is TRBV2, the J gene TRBJ2-1; 7 bases agree with TRBD1. J was trimmed by 3 bases and V by 8 bases; bases with no gene match: 7. CDR1 is SNHLY and CDR2 is FYNNEI in the germline V gene. The CDR3 sequence is 14 residues long. The CDR3 DNA reads as TGTGCCAGCGACGACAGGGCTTACTACAATGAGCAGTTCTTC. This translates into CASDDRAYYNEQFF.

Comments on this clone: This specimen includes other DNA sequences encoding the same CDR3. V and J are TRBV24-1 and TRBJ2-5, with 9 bases fitting TRBD2. Germline CDR1 reads KGHDR; CDR2 reads SFDVKD. CDR3 length: 15 residues. Unmatched junction bases numbered 5, after V lost 4 bases and J lost 3 bases. For the CDR3, the DNA is TGTGCCACCAGTGACAGTAGCGGGGGAAAAGAGACCCAGTACTTC. It yields the protein CATSDSSGGKETQYF.

This clone was picked up a small number of times. The chain joins TRBV2 to TRBJ1-1; TRBD1 matches 8 bases. The CDR3 is 14 amino acids. Germline-derived CDR1 and CDR2 are SNHLY and FYNNEI. J was trimmed by 11 bases and V by 7 bases; bases with no gene match: 15. Written as DNA, the CDR3 is TGTGCCAGCACTTTACTCACAGGGGGGTTTGACGCTTTCTTT. Encoded protein: CASTLLTGGFDAFF.